This T cell receptor (beta chain) is drawn from a study of cytomegalovirus exposure and HLA in healthy donors. Findings of the study overall: Investigators reported 150 to 200 TCR beta chains as tied to cytomegalovirus.

Method: immunoSEQ multiplex PCR; TCRdb's copy keeps in-frame clones and lacks some. This table holds under 300,000 clones, around 90% found once. As to this clone: Its antigen is unknown.

J was trimmed by 3 bases and V by 4 bases; bases with no gene match: 4. The CDR3 is 14 residues long. Germline CDR1 is MGHRA and CDR2 is YSYEKL. The chain links TRBV4-1 to TRBJ2-7; 9 bases match TRBD1. Specimen: PBMCs. The clonotype originates from a woman aged 18-30 years in good health and CMV-seronegative. CDR3 loop: CASSLRDRDYEQYF. The CDR3 DNA reads TGCGCCAGCAGCCTCCGGGACAGGGACTACGAGCAGTACTTC.